This T cell receptor beta chain stems from a study of cytomegalovirus exposure and HLA in healthy donors. Study-wide points: Later examination showed HLA-associated TCR beta chains had greater clonal expansion than equally common others.

The PCR had 60 Vbeta and 13 Jbeta primers. Only in-frame clones appear in the TCRdb table, and some are missing; sequencing was by immunoSEQ multiplex PCR. The data show about 120,000 clones, with 70% to 75% seen just once and around 1.7% held by the top ten. The germline CDR1 and CDR2 sequences are PRHDT and FYEKMQ (reference sequence). The length of the CDR3 is 12 residues. V dropped 2 bases and J dropped 7 bases, with 8 bases sitting between them. This clone showed up just a few times. As yet, its antigen is unknown. Each donor was healthy, and each was a bone marrow donor. Sequencing was carried out using PBMCs. The chain uses TRBV13 and TRBJ1-2; D is ambiguous. The clonotype comes from a woman between 18 and 29 years old in good health and CMV-seronegative. The CDR3 protein is CASSLRGSGYTF. The CDR3 DNA is TGTGCCAGCAGCTTAAGAGGGTCTGGCTACACCTTC. Supplemented by reference TRBV13 and TRBJ1-2, the full variable domain reads AAGVIQSPRHLIKEKRETATLKCYPIPRHDTVYWYQQGPGQDPQFLISFYEKMQSDKGSIPDRFSAQQFSDYHSELNMSSLELGDSALYFCASSLRGSGYTFGSGTRLTVV.